These 16 T cell receptor beta chains were all obtained from the same sample, sequenced in a study of blood T cell repertoires in COVID-19. Sequenced by immunoSEQ multiplex PCR; TCRdb stores in-frame clones only, minus some. The sample includes approximately 250,000 clones, around 90% seen only once; the top ten take approximately 4%. The sequenced sample consisted of PBMCs or T cells enriched from blood (not recorded which). The receptor set was obtained from a woman in her twenties or thirties with acute COVID-19.

The CDR3 sequence is CASSGQGLGGANVLTF. The CDR3 nucleotides read TGTGCCAGTAGTGGACAGGGGTTAGGTGGGGCCAACGTCCTGACTTTC. This chain connects TRBV19 to TRBJ2-6; TRBD1 agrees at 9 bases. CDR3 length: 16 amino acids. Trimming took 5 bases from V and 3 from J; bases not matched to a gene: 5. Germline CDR1 is LNHDA and CDR2 is SQIVND (reference sequence).

V usage is TRBV3-1 (or the pseudogene TRBV3-2) and J usage is TRBJ1-2; D is perhaps TRBD1 (5 bases). Germline CDR1 reads LGHDT; CDR2 reads YNNKEL (reference sequence). Trimming left V 0 bases short and J 5 bases short, with 10 bases between. There are 14 residues in the CDR3. The CDR3 loop reads CASSQDGGRYGYTF. In DNA, the CDR3 is TGTGCCAGCAGCCAAGATGGGGGGAGATATGGCTACACCTTC.

The chain couples TRBV5-1 to TRBJ1-1; the D is unclear. CDR1 is SGHRS, CDR2 YFSETQ, per germline. The CDR3 is 17 residues long. The V gene lost 5 bases and the J gene lost 1 base, with 21 bases spanning the gap. CDR3 sequence: CASSKQMTTMENTEAFF. The DNA of the CDR3 is TGCGCCAGCAGTAAACAGATGACTACGATGGAGAACACTGAAGCTTTCTTT.

This rearrangement joins TRBV7-6 to TRBJ2-7; unclear D gene. The CDR3 spans 16 residues. Trimming stripped 3 bases from V and 6 bases from J, with 21 bases between. The germline gives CDR1 SGHVS, CDR2 FNYEAQ. CDR3 region: CASSFEPDPTISEQYF. The CDR3 nucleotides are TGTGCCAGCAGCTTTGAGCCCGATCCAACCATTTCCGAGCAGTACTTC.

The V call is TRBV30, the J call TRBJ2-7; 10 bases align to TRBD1. The CDR3 covers 14 residues. V was clipped by 2 bases and J by 5 bases; unmatched bases: 6. The germline CDR1 and CDR2 sequences are GTSNPN and SVGIG (reference sequence). DNA for the CDR3: TGTGCCTGGAGTCTGACAGGGGGCAGCGACGAGCAGTACTTC. It yields the protein CAWSLTGGSDEQYF. Variable domain in full (rest from reference TRBV30 and TRBJ2-7): SQTIHQWPATLVQPVGSPLSLECTVEGTSNPNLYWYRQAAGRGLQLLFYSVGIGQISSEVPQNLSASRPQDRQFILSSKKLLLSDSGFYLCAWSLTGGSDEQYFGPGTRLTVT.

This chain connects TRBV5-6 to TRBJ2-7; D not certain. CDR3 size: 13 residues. Per germline, CDR1 SGHDT and CDR2 YYEEEE. V was clipped by 0 bases and J by 4 bases, with 8 bases between them. The CDR3 DNA follows: TGTGCCAGCAGCTTGGATCGGAGATACGAGCAGTACTTC. Its protein is CASSLDRRYEQYF.

The sample holds one count of this clone. The V and J genes are TRBV28 and TRBJ2-1; 10 nucleotides agree with TRBD2. The junction had 14 bases not matched to a gene; V was cut back by 6 bases and J by 6 bases. Germline CDR1 reads MDHEN; CDR2 reads SYDVKM. CDR3 length: 17 residues. DNA for the CDR3: TGTGCCAGCAGCACTCGACTAGCGGGTGTTATAGCCAATGAGCAGTTCTTC. Protein sequence: CASSTRLAGVIANEQFF.

The chain couples TRBV3-1 (or the pseudogene TRBV3-2) to TRBJ2-2; 7 bases fit TRBD1. This CDR3 region has 18 residues. The germline CDR1 and CDR2 sequences are LGHDT and YNNKEL (reference sequence). The ends lost 4 bases at V and 2 bases at J; junction bases unmatched: 13. The CDR3 DNA is TGTGCCAGCAGCCCGGTGTATCCCGGGACAGTCAACACCGGGGAGCTGTTTTTT. This gives the protein CASSPVYPGTVNTGELFF.

The chain couples TRBV6-6 to TRBJ2-1; 7 bases map to TRBD2. The CDR3 is 15 residues long. The germline V gene has CDR1 MNHNY and CDR2 SVGAGI (reference sequence). Trimming at V came to 6 bases and at J to 4 bases, leaving 9 bases not matched to a gene. The CDR3 protein is CASRATSELYNEQFF. The CDR3 DNA reads as TGTGCCAGCAGGGCCACTAGCGAACTTTACAATGAGCAGTTCTTC.

The V and J genes are TRBV11-3 and TRBJ2-2; the D gene is possibly TRBD2 (6 bases). Trimming removed 3 bases at V and 7 bases at J, with 9 bases between. The CDR3 is 13 residues long. Germline CDR1 is SGHNT and CDR2 is YENEEA. DNA for the CDR3: TGTGCCAGCAGCTTCTCTAGCGACGGGGAGCTGTTTTTT. The encoded protein is CASSFSSDGELFF.

Only a few counts were recorded for this clone. V is TRBV27 and J is TRBJ1-2; D unclear. Trimming cost V 2 bases and J 8 bases, with 15 bases left between them. Germline V gives CDR1 MNHEY, CDR2 SMNVEV (reference sequence). The CDR3 extends over 14 amino acids. CDR3 in DNA: TGTGCCAGCAGTTTAGGGTCAGCCCGAGGGGGCTACACCTTC. Its translation is CASSLGSARGGYTF.

V usage is TRBV6-5 and J usage is TRBJ1-1; no reliable D call. The CDR3 is 14 residues long. With 4 bases removed from V and 6 bases from J, the gap between germline ends came to 15 bases. CDR1 and CDR2 (germline): MNHEY, SVGAGI. Here the CDR3 reads CASSSRPGFAEAFF. In DNA, the CDR3 is TGTGCCAGCAGTTCACGACCGGGGTTCGCTGAAGCTTTCTTT.

The chain carries TRBV6-2 or TRBV6-3 and TRBJ2-5; 10 bases map to TRBD2. Looked up from germline, CDR1 is MNHEY and CDR2 is SVGEGT. V shed 5 bases, J shed 4 bases, and the junction held 10 bases outside the gene matches. The CDR3 extends over 16 amino acids. CDR3 bases: TGTGCCAGCAGTCATCGTCTAGCGGGAGAGGTAGAGACCCAGTACTTC. This codes for CASSHRLAGEVETQYF.

This chain uses TRBV30 with TRBJ2-7; 11 bases map to TRBD2. Germline values: CDR1 GTSNPN, CDR2 SVGIG (reference sequence). The CDR3 has 14 amino acids. V dropped 8 bases and J dropped 8; count of bases not matched to a gene: 14. CDR3: CATALAGGSGQQYF. DNA of the CDR3: TGTGCCACGGCCCTAGCGGGGGGTTCGGGTCAGCAGTACTTC. Based on the CDR3 plus reference TRBV30 and TRBJ2-7, the full variable domain is SQTIHQWPATLVQPVGSPLSLECTVEGTSNPNLYWYRQAAGRGLQLLFYSVGIGQISSEVPQNLSASRPQDRQFILSSKKLLLSDSGFYLCATALAGGSGQQYFGPGTRLTVT.

The V gene is TRBV6-9, the J gene TRBJ2-7; D is uncertain. CDR3 length equals 11 residues. V shed 6 bases and J shed 3 bases, with 6 bases lying between them. Germline V gene lookup returns CDR1 MNHGY and CDR2 SVAAGI. CDR3 coding DNA: TGTGCCAGCAGGCAGTGCTACGAGCAGTACTTC. Translating gives CASRQCYEQYF.

The J gene is TRBJ2-5, the V gene TRBV19; D possibly corresponds to TRBD1 (6 bases). CDR1 and CDR2 from the germline V gene are LNHDA and SQIVND (reference sequence). V gave up 1 base and J gave up 2 bases, with 11 bases separating them. This CDR3 has 15 residues. Here the CDR3 DNA reads TGTGCCAGTAGTATAGCTGCAGGGGTTCAAGAGACCCAGTACTTC. Translating gives CASSIAAGVQETQYF.